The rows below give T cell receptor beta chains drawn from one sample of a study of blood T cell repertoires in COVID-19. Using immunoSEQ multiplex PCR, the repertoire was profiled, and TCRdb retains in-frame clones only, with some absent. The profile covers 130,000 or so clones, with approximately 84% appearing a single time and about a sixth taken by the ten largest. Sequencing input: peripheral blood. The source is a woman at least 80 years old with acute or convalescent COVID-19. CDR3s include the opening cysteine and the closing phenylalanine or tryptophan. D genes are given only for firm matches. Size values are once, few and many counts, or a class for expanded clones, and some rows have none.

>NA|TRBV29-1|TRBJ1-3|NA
TGCAGCGCAAGGACAGTACGAAACACCATATATTTT
CSARTVRNTIYF
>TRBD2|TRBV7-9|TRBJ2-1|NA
TGTGCCAGCAGCTTAGGGGTAGCGGGCCTGTACAATGAGCAGTTCTTC
CASSLGVAGLYNEQFF
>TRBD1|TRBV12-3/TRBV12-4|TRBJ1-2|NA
TGTGCCAGCAGCTTTAACAGGGGGTATGGCTACACCTTC
CASSFNRGYGYTF
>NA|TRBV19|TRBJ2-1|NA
TGTGCCAGTAGTATGTGGGTCGGGGGCTCCTACAATGAGCAGTTCTTC
CASSMWVGGSYNEQFF
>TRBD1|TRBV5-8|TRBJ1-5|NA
TGTGCCAGCAGCTGGGGGACAGGGGATCATCAGCCCCAGCATTTT
CASSWGTGDHQPQHF
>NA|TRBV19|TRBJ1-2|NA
TGTGCCAGTAGTATGAGTACAGGCTCCTCTAACTATGGCTACACCTTC
CASSMSTGSSNYGYTF
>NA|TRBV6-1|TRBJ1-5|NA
TGTGCCAGCAGTGAAACAGGGTATCAGCCCCAGCATTTT
CASSETGYQPQHF
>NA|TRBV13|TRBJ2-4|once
TGTGCCAGCAGCTTAGGCCCAGGGGAAGAGGACATTCAGTACTTC
CASSLGPGEEDIQYF
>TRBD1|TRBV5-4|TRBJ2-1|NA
TGTGCCAGCAGCTCATGGGACAGAGGGTCCTACAATGAGCAGTTCTTC
CASSSWDRGSYNEQFF
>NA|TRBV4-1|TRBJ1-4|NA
TGCGCCAGCAGCCAAGGCTCTGGCCCAACTAATGAAAAACTGTTTTTT
CASSQGSGPTNEKLFF
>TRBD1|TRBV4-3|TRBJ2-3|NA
TGCGCCAGCAGCCAAGGACAGGGGGGACCCACAGATACGCAGTATTTT
CASSQGQGGPTDTQYF
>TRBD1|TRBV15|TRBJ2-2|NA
TGTGCCACCGGGACAGGGGACACCGGGGAGCTGTTTTTT
CATGTGDTGELFF
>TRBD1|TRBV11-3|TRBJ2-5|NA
TGTGCCAGCAGCCCACAGGGGTCTCAAGAGACCCAGTACTTC
CASSPQGSQETQYF
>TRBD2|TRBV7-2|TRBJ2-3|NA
TGTGCCAGCAGCCTAGCGGGGCTCATGGGCGATACGCAGTATTTT
CASSLAGLMGDTQYF
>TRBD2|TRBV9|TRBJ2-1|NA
TGTGCCAGCAGCGTCTTTCCGACTAGCGGGGGATCATACAATGAGCAGTTCTTC
CASSVFPTSGGSYNEQFF
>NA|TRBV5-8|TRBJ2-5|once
TGTGCCAGCAGCTTGGTATCTAGCCGTGGGACCCAGTACTTC
CASSLVSSRGTQYF
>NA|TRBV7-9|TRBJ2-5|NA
TGTGCCAGCAGCTTAGCTGATTCGGGGTGGGAGACCCAGTACTTC
CASSLADSGWETQYF
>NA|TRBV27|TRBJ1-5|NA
TGTGCCAGCAGCCTCGGGGATAGCAATCAGCCCCAGCATTTT
CASSLGDSNQPQHF
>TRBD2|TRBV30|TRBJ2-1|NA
TGTGCCTGGAATCAAGGGGTAGCGGGAGATGAGCAGTTCTTC
CAWNQGVAGDEQFF
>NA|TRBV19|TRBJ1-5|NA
TGTGCCAGTAGTATAGGGGCAGGGGAGGGACCCCAGCATTTT
CASSIGAGEGPQHF
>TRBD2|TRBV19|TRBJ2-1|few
TGTGCCAGTAGTTCTAGCGGGAGACAGAACAATGAGCAGTTCTTC
CASSSSGRQNNEQFF
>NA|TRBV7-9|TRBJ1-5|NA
TGTGCCAGCAGCCGAGGACGAGAAGGGGGCAATCAGCCCCAGCATTTT
CASSRGREGGNQPQHF
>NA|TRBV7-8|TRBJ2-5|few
TGTGCCAGCAGCAACATACGCGGGCCCCAAGAGACCCAGTACTTC
CASSNIRGPQETQYF
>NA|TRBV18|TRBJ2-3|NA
TGTGCCAGCTCACCGGCGGGGTTCACAGATACGCAGTATTTT
CASSPAGFTDTQYF
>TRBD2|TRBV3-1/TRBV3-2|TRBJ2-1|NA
TGTGCCAGCAGCCAAGGGCTCCCCGGGACTAGAAGCCATGAGCAGTTCTTC
CASSQGLPGTRSHEQFF
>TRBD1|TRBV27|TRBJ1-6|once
TGTGCCAGCAGTTCAGGGGGGTTATATAATTCACCCCTCCACTTT
CASSSGGLYNSPLHF
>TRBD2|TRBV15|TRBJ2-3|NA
TGTGCCACCAGCACCCGGGGGGGATCCACAGATACGCAGTATTTT
CATSTRGGSTDTQYF
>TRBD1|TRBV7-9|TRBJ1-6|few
TGTGCCAGCAGCTCCGGACAGGGGTTTTATAATTCACCCCTCCACTTT
CASSSGQGFYNSPLHF
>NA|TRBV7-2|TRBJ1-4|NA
TGTGCCAGCAGCTTCGGTGCAACTAATGAAAAACTGTTTTTT
CASSFGATNEKLFF
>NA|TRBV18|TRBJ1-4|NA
TGTGCCAGCTCACCTAGGGGCTCGAATGAAAAACTGTTTTTT
CASSPRGSNEKLFF
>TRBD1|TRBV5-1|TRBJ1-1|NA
TGCGCCAGCAGCTTGGGCCCGGGACAGGGAGAAGCTTTCTTT
CASSLGPGQGEAFF
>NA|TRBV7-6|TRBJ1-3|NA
TGTGCCAGCAGCCAACAACAGGGCTTTTCAGGAAACACCATATATTTT
CASSQQQGFSGNTIYF
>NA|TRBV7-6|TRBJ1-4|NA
TGTGCCAGCAGCCCAGACTGGAATGAAAAACTGTTTTTT
CASSPDWNEKLFF
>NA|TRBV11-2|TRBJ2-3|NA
TGTGCCAGCAGCCCAGTCCGCACAGATACGCAGTATTTT
CASSPVRTDTQYF
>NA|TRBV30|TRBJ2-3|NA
TGTGCCTGGAGTGTACTTTCGGCTAGCGCCACAGATACGCAGTATTTT
CAWSVLSASATDTQYF
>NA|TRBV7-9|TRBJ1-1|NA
TGTGCCAGCAGCTTAGGGGCGGCCAGGGGCGGTGAAGCTTTCTTT
CASSLGAARGGEAFF